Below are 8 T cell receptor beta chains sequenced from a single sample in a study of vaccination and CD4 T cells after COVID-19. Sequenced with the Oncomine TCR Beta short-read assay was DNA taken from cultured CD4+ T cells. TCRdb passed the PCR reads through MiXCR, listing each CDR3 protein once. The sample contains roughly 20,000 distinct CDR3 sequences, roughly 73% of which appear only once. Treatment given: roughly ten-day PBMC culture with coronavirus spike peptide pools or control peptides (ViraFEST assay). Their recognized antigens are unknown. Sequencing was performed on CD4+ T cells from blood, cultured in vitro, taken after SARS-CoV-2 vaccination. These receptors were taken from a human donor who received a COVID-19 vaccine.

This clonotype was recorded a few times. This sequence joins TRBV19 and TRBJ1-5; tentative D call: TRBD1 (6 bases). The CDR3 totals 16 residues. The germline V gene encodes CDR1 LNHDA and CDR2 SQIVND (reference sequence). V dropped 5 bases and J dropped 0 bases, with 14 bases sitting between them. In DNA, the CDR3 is TGTGCCAGTAGTCCCGCCCGACAGGCTAGCAATCAGCCCCAGCATTTT. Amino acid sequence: CASSPARQASNQPQHF.

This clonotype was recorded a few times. This CDR3 reads CSVAEADTQYF. The CDR3 DNA reads as TGCAGCGTTGCAGAGGCAGATACGCAGTATTTT. The V and J genes are TRBV29-1 and TRBJ2-3; D gene uncertain. The CDR3 is 11 residues long. Trimming left V 4 bases short and J 4 bases short, with 6 bases between. Germline V gene lookup returns CDR1 SQVTM and CDR2 ANQGSEA.

The CDR3 loop is CASSEAAYEQYF. CDR3 DNA: TGTGCCAGCAGTGAAGCCGCCTACGAGCAGTACTTC. J is TRBJ2-7 and V is TRBV6-1; D gene unclear. Germline CDR1 and CDR2: MNHNS and SASEGT. Trimming removed 0 bases from V and 2 bases from J, with 2 bases in between. There are 12 residues in the CDR3.

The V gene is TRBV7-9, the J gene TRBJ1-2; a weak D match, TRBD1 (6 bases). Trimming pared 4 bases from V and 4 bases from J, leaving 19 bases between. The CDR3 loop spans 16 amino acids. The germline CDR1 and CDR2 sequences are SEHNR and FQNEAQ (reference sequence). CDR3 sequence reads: CASSSLRDKGLYGYTF. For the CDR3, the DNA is TGTGCCAGCAGCTCCCTCCGGGACAAAGGACTCTATGGCTACACCTTC.

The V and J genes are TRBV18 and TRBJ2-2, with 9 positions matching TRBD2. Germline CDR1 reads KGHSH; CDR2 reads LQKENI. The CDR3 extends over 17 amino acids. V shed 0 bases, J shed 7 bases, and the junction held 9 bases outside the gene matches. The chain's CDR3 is CASSPPLAGDQGGELFF. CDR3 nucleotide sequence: TGTGCCAGCTCACCACCTTTAGCGGGGGACCAAGGCGGGGAGCTGTTTTTT.

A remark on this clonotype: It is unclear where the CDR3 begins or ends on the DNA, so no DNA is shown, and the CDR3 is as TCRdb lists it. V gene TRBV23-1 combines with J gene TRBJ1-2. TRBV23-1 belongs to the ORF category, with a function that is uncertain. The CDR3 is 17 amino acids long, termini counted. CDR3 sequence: CASSQRSDRCANYGYTF.

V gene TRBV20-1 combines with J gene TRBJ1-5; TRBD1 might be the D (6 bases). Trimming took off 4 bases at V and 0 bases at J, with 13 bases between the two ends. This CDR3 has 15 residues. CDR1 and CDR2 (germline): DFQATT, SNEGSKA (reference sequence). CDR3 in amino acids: CSANTPGDSNQPQHF. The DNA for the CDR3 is TGCAGTGCTAACACTCCAGGGGATAGCAATCAGCCCCAGCATTTT.

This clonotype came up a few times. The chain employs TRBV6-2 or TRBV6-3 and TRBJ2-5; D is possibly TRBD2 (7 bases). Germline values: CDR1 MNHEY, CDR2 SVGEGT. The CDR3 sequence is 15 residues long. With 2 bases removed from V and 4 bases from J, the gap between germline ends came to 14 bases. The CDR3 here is CASSYGGGAGETQYF. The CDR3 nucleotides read TGTGCCAGCAGTTACGGTGGGGGGGCGGGAGAGACCCAGTACTTC.